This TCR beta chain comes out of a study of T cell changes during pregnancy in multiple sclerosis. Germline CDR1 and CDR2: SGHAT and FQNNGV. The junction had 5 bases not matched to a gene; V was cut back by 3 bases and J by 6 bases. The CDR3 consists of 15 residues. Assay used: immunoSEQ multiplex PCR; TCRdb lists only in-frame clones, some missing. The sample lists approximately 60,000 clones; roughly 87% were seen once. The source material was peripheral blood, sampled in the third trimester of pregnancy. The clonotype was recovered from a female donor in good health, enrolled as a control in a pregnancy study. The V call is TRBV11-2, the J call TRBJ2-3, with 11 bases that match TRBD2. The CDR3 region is CASSFWVAGGDTQYF. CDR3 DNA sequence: TGTGCCAGCAGCTTTTGGGTAGCGGGGGGGGATACGCAGTATTTT. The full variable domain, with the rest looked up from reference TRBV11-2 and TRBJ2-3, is EAGVAQSPRYKIIEKRQSVAFWCNPISGHATLYWYQQILGQGPKLLIQFQNNGVVDDSQLPKDRFSAERLKGVDSTLKIQPAKLEDSAVYLCASSFWVAGGDTQYFGPGTRLTVL.